The text below deals with one T cell receptor (beta chain). Its specificity is not known. These data originate in a study of OX40 agonist ivuxolimab in advanced cancers. Study overall: Hepatocellular carcinoma, melanoma, renal cell or head and neck cancer was diagnosed in the dose-escalation patients.

Study conclusions and caveats: The study found that CD8+ T cells averaged more expanded clones than CD4+.

Some clones are missing from TCRdb's copy, which holds only in-frame ones; the method was immunoSEQ multiplex PCR. The sample records 30,000 to 45,000 clones, over 70% being singletons. Germline loops: CDR1 MNHNY, CDR2 SVGAGI (reference sequence). Trimming stripped 2 bases from V and 4 bases from J, with 12 bases between. The CDR3 runs 15 residues. The sequence derives from an adult with an advanced solid tumor such as melanoma, head and neck, liver or kidney cancer. The genes are TRBV6-6 and TRBJ1-3; D is uncertain. The sample in question was CD4+ or CD8+ T cells sorted from blood, obtained in a trial of the OX40 agonist ivuxolimab. CDR3 sequence (DNA): TGTGCCAGCAGTTACCACGGGAGGTCCGGAAACACCATATATTTT. Its protein product is CASSYHGRSGNTIYF.